The present T cell receptor beta chain was sequenced within a study of shared clonotypes between healthy human individuals. TCRdb's copy holds only in-frame clones and misses some; the assay was immunoSEQ multiplex PCR. In the table there are about 2 million clones, 95% of which are singletons. The CDR3 covers 15 residues. V was shortened by 3 bases and J by 1 base, with 10 bases between the two germline ends. The germline gives CDR1 LNHDA, CDR2 SQIVND (reference sequence). Participating donors were healthy, HIV-negative adults free of recent acute infections or vaccinations. This clone occurred once. Its specificity is unknown. Study-level points and caveats: Rarefaction curves obtained for sorted subsets showed sequencing incomplete despite large depth. Estimated clonotype richness was generally higher in naive than memory subsets.

Sample: naive CD4+ T cells sorted from blood. As to subset: CD45RA+ positively selected. V usage is TRBV19 and J usage is TRBJ2-1; tentative D call: TRBD1 (5 bases). This sequence originates from a young man in good health. CDR3 sequence (DNA): TGTGCCAGTAGTATGGGGCCCAATTCCTACAATGAGCAGTTCTTC. Translating gives CASSMGPNSYNEQFF.